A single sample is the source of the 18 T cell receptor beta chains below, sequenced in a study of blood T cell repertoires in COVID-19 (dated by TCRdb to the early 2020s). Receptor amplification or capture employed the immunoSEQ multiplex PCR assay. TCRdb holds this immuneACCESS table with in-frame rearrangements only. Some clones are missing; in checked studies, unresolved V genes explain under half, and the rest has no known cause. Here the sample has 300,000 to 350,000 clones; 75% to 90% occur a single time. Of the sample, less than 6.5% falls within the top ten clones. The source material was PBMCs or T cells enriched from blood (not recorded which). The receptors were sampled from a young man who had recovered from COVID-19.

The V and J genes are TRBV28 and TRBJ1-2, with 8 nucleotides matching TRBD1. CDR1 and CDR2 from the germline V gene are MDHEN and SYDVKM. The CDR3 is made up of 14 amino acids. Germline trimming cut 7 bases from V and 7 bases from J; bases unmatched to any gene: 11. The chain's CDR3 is CASKPPSTGAGYTF. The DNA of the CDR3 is TGTGCCAGCAAACCCCCCTCGACAGGGGCTGGCTACACCTTC.

CDR3 region: CASSIADRAEPGYTF. CDR3 sequence (DNA): TGTGCCAGTAGTATAGCGGACAGGGCCGAGCCTGGCTACACCTTC. V is TRBV19 and J is TRBJ1-2; TRBD1 agrees at 8 bases. V lost 1 base, J lost 7 bases, and 8 bases stayed unmatched. The germline CDR1 and CDR2 sequences are LNHDA and SQIVND (reference sequence). The length of the CDR3 is 15 residues.

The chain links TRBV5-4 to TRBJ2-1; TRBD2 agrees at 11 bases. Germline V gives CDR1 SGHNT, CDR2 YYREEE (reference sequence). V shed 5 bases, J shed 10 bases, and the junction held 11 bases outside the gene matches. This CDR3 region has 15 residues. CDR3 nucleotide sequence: TGTGCCAGCAGGCGTAGCGGGGGGGCCTTTAACGAGCAGTTCTTC. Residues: CASRRSGGAFNEQFF. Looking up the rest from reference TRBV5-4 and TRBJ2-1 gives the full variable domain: ETGVTQSPTHLIKTRGQQVTLRCSSQSGHNTVSWYQQALGQGPQFIFQYYREEENGRGNFPPRFSGLQFPNYSSELNVNALELDDSALYLCASRRSGGAFNEQFFGPGTRLTVL.

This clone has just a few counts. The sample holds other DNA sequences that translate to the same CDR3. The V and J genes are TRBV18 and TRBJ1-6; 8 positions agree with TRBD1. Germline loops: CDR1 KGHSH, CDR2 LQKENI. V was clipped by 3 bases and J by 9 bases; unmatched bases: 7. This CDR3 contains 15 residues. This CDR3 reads CASSPGTGGSSPLHF. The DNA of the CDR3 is TGTGCCAGCTCACCCGGGACAGGAGGGAGTTCACCCCTCCACTTT.

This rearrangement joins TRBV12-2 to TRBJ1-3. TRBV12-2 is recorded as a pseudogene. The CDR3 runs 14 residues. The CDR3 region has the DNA TGTGCAAGTCGACGAGGAACCTCTGGAAACACCATATATTTT. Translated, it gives CASRRGTSGNTIYF.

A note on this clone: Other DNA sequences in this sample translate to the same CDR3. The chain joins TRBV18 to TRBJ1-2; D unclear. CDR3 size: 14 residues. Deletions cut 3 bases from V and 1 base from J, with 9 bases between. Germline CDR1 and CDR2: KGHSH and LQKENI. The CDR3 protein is CASSPSGSNYGYTF. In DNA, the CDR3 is TGTGCCAGCTCACCCTCCGGGAGTAACTATGGCTACACCTTC.

CDR3 region: CAWATRTGNQPQHF. The CDR3 DNA reads TGTGCCTGGGCAACCCGGACAGGGAATCAGCCCCAGCATTTT. V gene TRBV30 combines with J gene TRBJ1-5, with 8 bases that match TRBD1. The CDR3 covers 14 residues. V lost 5 bases, J lost 4 bases, and 7 bases stayed unmatched. Germline V CDR1 and CDR2: GTSNPN, SVGIG (reference sequence).

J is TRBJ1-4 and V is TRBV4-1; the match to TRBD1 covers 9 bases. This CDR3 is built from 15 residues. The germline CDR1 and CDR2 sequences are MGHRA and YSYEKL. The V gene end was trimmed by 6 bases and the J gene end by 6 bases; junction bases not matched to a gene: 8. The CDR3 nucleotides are TGCGCCAGCAGAGGACCGGGACAGGGCTATGAAAAACTGTTTTTT. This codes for CASRGPGQGYEKLFF.

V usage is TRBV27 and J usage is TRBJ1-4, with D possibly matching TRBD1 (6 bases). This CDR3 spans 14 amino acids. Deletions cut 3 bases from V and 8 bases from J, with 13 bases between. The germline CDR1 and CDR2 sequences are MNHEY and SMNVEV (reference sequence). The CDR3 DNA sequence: TGTGCCAGCAGTTTGAACAGGGTTAGCGAAAAACTGTTTTTT. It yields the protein CASSLNRVSEKLFF.

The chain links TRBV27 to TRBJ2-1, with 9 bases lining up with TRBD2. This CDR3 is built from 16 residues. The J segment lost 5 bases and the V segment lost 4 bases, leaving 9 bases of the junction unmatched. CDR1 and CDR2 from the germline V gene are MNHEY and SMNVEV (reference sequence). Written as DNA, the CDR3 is TGTGCCAGCAGTTCGCCTCTAGCGGGGTTCAACAATGAGCAGTTCTTC. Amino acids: CASSSPLAGFNNEQFF.

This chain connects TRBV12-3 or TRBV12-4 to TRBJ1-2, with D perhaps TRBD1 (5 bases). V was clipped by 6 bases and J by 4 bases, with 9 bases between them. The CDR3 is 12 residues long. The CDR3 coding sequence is TGTGCCAGCAGCCCGGACATCTATGGCTACACCTTC. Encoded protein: CASSPDIYGYTF.

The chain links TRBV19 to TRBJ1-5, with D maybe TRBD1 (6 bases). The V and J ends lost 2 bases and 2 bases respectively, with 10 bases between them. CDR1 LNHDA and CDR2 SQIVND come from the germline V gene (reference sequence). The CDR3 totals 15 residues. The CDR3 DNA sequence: TGTGCCAGTAGTATAAAAGGGGGTGGCAATCAGCCCCAGCATTTT. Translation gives CASSIKGGGNQPQHF.

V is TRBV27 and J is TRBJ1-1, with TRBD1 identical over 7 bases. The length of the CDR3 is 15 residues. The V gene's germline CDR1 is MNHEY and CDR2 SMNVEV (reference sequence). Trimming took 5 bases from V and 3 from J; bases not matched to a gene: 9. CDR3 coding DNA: TGTGCCAGCAGTCCTCGGACAGGAGAGCACACTGAAGCTTTCTTT. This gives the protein CASSPRTGEHTEAFF.

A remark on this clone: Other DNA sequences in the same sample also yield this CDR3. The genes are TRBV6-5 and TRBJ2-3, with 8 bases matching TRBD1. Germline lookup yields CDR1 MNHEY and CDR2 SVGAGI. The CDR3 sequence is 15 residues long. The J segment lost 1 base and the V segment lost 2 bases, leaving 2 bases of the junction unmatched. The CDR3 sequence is CASSYTGQGTDTQYF. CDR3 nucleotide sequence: TGTGCCAGCAGTTACACGGGACAGGGCACAGATACGCAGTATTTT.

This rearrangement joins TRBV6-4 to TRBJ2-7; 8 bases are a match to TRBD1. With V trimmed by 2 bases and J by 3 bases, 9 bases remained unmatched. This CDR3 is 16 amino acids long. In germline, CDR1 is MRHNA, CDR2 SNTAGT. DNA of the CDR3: TGTGCCAGCAGTGACGGCTGGACAGGGAATCTCTACGAGCAGTACTTC. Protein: CASSDGWTGNLYEQYF.

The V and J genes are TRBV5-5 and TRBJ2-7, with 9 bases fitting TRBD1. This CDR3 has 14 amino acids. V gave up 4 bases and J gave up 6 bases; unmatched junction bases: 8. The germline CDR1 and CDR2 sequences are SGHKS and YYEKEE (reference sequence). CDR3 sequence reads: CASSLDRGDIEQYF. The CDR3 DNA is TGTGCCAGCAGCCTAGACAGGGGGGACATCGAGCAGTACTTC.

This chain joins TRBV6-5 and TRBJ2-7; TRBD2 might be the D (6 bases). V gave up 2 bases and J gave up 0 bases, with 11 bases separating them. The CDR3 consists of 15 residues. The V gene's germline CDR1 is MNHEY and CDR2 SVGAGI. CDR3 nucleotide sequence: TGTGCCAGCAGTTACATGACTAGACGCTCCTACGAGCAGTACTTC. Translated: CASSYMTRRSYEQYF.

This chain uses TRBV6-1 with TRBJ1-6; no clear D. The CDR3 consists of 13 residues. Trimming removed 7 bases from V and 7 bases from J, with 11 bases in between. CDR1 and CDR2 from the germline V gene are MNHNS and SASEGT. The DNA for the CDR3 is TGTGCCAGCATTAGGACGGGGAATTCACCCCTCCACTTT. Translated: CASIRTGNSPLHF.